This TCR beta chain was recorded in a study of OX40 agonist ivuxolimab in advanced cancers. Study-level results: Certain nonresponders likewise exhibited a low normalized T-cell clonal expansion.

The V gene's germline CDR1 is PRHDT and CDR2 FYEKMQ (reference sequence). Trimming took off 6 bases at V and 6 bases at J, with 20 bases between the two ends. The CDR3 covers 15 residues. As to this clone: Its antigen remains unknown.

The method was immunoSEQ multiplex PCR; TCRdb's version includes in-frame clones alone and lacks a portion of them. The sample includes 43,000 or so clones, approximately 84% seen only once; the top ten take 30% to 45%. This sample comprised CD4+ or CD8+ T cells sorted from blood, obtained in a trial of the OX40 agonist ivuxolimab. The chain has TRBV13 and TRBJ1-2, with no clear D. The clonotype originates from an adult with an advanced solid tumor such as melanoma, head and neck, liver or kidney cancer. In DNA form, the CDR3 reads TGTGCCAGCAGTGAAGCGCGAGCTCCCTCCCATGGCTACACCTTC. It is translated as CASSEARAPSHGYTF.